This T cell receptor beta chain was recorded in a study of blood T cells in healthy people across ages (dated by TCRdb to 2013 to 2016). Turning to the overall study: In model experiments, template switching captured roughly one uniquely barcoded TCR beta cDNA molecule for every two T cells. Age-related changes in TCR beta repertoire diversity were measured in the study by deep sequencing normalized with unique cDNA molecular identifiers. The donors were divided into four age groups: young (average approximately 16 years), middle-aged (approximately 42), aged (approximately 59) and long-lived (around 87). For two donors (one aged 18 to 29 and one aged 80 or older), the study analyzed two additional independent replicas of 1 million unique cDNA reads from the same blood draw.

Systemically healthy Caucasian individuals from Russia, about 38 in total and aged about 6 to 95 years, were included as donors. Each donor gave ten milliliters of peripheral blood, collected into EDTA-treated Vacutainer tubes. Ficoll-Paque density-gradient centrifugation was used to isolate PBMCs, with at least 7 million per sample. Trizol reagent was used to extract total RNA from the PBMCs, yielding at least 6 micrograms per sample. The percentages of naive CD45RAhigh/CD27high T cells were determined by flow cytometry on a PBMC aliquot from every donor. The investigation overall reported the following: Bulk unsorted PBMC profiling prevented conclusive comparison of naive and antigen-experienced compartments. Estimates of total diversity from one million sequenced T cells were regarded as lower bounds and underestimates. Donor CMV infection status was unknown, potentially confounding age-related changes in expanded clonotypes. Observed TCR beta diversity correlated strongly with the percentage of naive T cells measured by flow cytometry. As age increased, observed TCR beta diversity per million T cells dropped in a roughly linear way, and a significant reduction was already evident by age 40. Compared with the aged group, the long-lived group had more naive CD4+ T cells, fewer expanded clones and increased TCR diversity, a pattern suggesting age selection.

The library was generated by 5' RACE. Sequencing instrument: Illumina HiSeq 2500. A second PCR of roughly 7 to 12 cycles was run with a J-beta primer mix and a sample-barcoded 5' primer. A template-switch 5' adaptor carrying 12 random nucleotides introduced a unique molecular identifier onto each TCR beta cDNA molecule. At least 3 million CDR3-containing paired-end reads were obtained from each sample. All of the RNA was converted into first-strand cDNA using the Mint cDNA synthesis kit, with a TRBC-specific oligonucleotide serving as the primer. After uracil-DNA glycosylase treatment, a first 18-cycle PCR used universal primers M1SS and BC2_uni_R on all cDNA. Under the source paper's analysis protocol: For normalization, 1 million high-quality reads, each with a distinct molecular identifier, were randomly selected from each sample. Reads sharing molecular identifiers were discarded rather than binned into consensus sequences. MiTCR, with a Q25 quality threshold and the strictest error-elimination algorithm, was used for CDR3 identification, clonotype clustering and error correction. Lower-bound total TCR beta diversity was estimated with a nonparametric unseen species model using Euler transformation. TCRdb passed the public sequencing reads through fastp at Q25 and MiXCR, retaining productive beta sequences. For every CDR3 protein sequence, its rows merge into one entry that carries the most common genes and DNA. TCRdb's processing, not the authors' own work, is the source of the V and J calls. This sample comprises around 700,000 distinct CDR3 sequences, 25% of them detected only once. The ten largest account for roughly 9% of the sample.

A word on this clonotype: The antigen it binds to is not known. No quality values exist for individual bases; no much larger clone is one base distant.

Trimming costs V 6 bases and J 2 bases, and their ends lie 13 bases apart. Taken from the germline V gene, the CDR1 and CDR2 loops are SQVTM and ANQGSEA. CDR3 length: 13 amino acids, cysteine to phenylalanine. Only CDR3 DNA remains: 39 bases, in frame from the first base. In addition, the sample was reused for a study of T cells of mothers and their children. From the second report: Donors were nine systemically healthy Caucasian individuals: three mothers and their six children. cDNA synthesis used all of the extracted RNA, with about 1.5 ug of RNA in each 15 ul reaction. In the second PCR, the M1S primer added sample barcodes and 2-4 random nucleotides. More than 9 million TCR beta CDR3 reads were obtained from each mother, and 2.5 million to 3 million reads were obtained from each child. Thymic selection similarly shapes TCR recombination output in related and unrelated pairs, with minor effect from inherited differences. Normalized repertoire overlap was always found to be slightly, but never significantly, higher in related mother-child pairs than in unrelated mother-child pairs. No persistent microchimeric T cell clones were found, with a detection sensitivity of approximately 100 clones per million clonotypes. In the study, deep NGS was used to compare the TCR beta repertoires of mothers and children, and features distinguishing related mother-child pairs from unrelated individuals were sought. The mean age was roughly 36 +/- 4 years for the mothers and roughly 11 +/- 4 years for the children. Libraries were sequenced on Illumina HiSeq 2000 with 100+100 nt paired-end reads after adapter ligation with NEBNext reagents. To prevent cross-contamination, the mother and child libraries were prepared a month apart and were sequenced in separate runs. Between roughly 500,000 and 2,100,000 distinct TCR beta clonotypes were identified per donor. Naive TCR beta clonotypes were estimated from low-frequency clonotypes matched to each donor's FACS-determined naive share, without sorting.

The clonotype comes from a boy between 10 and 17 years old in good health. The rearranged segments are TRBV29-1 and TRBJ1-2; TRBD1 is a weak D gene call, 6 bases matching. Material for sequencing was blood. The bases read TGCAGCGTAGAGGACAGTTTAAACTATGGCTACACCTTC. Its amino acids are CSVEDSLNYGYTF. Beyond the CDR3, the reference TRBV29-1 and TRBJ1-2 genes provide the residues; the full variable domain reads: SAVISQKPSRDICQRGTSLTIQCQVDSQVTMMFWYRQQPGQSLTLIATANQGSEATYESGFVIDKFPISRPNLTFSTLTVSNMSPEDSSIYLCSVEDSLNYGYTFGSGTRLTVV.